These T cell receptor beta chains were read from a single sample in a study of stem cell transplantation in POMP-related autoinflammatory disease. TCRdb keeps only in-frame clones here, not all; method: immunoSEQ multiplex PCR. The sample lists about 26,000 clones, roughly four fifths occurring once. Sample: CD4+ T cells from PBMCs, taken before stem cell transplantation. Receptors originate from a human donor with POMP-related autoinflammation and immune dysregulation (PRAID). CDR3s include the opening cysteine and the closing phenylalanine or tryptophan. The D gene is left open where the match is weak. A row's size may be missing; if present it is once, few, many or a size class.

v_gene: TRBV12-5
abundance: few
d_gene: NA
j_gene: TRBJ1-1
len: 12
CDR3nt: TGTGCTAGTGGTTTGGTGAACACTGAAGCTTTCTTT
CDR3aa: CASGLVNTEAFF

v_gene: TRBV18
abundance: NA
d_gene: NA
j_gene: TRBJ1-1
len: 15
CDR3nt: TGTGCCAGCTCACCACCGAGCCACCTGAACACTGAAGCTTTCTTT
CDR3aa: CASSPPSHLNTEAFF

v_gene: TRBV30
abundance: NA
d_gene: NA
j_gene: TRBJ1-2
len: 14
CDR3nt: TGTGCCTGGAGTCGAGCAGGGGTGAACTATGGCTACACCTTC
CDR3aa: CAWSRAGVNYGYTF

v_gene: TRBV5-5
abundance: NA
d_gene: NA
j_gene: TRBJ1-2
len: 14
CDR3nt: TGTGCCAGCAGCTTGGATCGGGTCTACTATGGCTACACCTTC
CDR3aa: CASSLDRVYYGYTF

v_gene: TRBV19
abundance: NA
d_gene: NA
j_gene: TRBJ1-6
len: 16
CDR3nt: TGTGCCAGTAGCATCCACCGCCGGGACTCCGAAGCCCCCCTCCACTTT
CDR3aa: CASSIHRRDSEAPLHF

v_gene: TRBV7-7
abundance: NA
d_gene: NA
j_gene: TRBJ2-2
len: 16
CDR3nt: TGTGCTAGCAGCTTAGGGGTCGGAACGAACACCGGGGAGCTGTTTTTT
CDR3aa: CASSLGVGTNTGELFF

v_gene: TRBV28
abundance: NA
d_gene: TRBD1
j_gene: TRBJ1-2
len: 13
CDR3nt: TGTGCCAGCAGTCCGACAGGGATCTATGGCTACACCTTC
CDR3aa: CASSPTGIYGYTF

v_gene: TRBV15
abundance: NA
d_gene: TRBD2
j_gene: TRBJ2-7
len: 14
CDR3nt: TGTGCCACCAGCAGAGACCCGGGGGGCTACGAGCAGTACTTC
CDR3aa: CATSRDPGGYEQYF

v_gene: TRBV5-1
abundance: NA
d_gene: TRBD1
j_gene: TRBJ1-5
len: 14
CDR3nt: TGCGCCAGCAGCGCGACAGGGGGGGGTCAGCCCCAGCATTTT
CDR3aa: CASSATGGGQPQHF

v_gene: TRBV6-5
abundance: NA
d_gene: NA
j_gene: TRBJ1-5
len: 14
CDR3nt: TGTGCCAGCAGTTACCGGCGGGAGGATCAGCCCCAGCATTTT
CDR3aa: CASSYRREDQPQHF

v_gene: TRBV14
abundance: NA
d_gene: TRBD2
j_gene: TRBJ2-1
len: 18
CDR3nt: TGTGCCAGCAAAGAAGGACTAGCGGGAGAGTGGGGGGACAATGAGCAGTTCTTC
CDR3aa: CASKEGLAGEWGDNEQFF

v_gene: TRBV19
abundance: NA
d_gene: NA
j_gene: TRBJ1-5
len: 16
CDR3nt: TGTGCCAGTAGTAAGGGGGAAGCCAGGGTCAATCAGCCCCAGCATTTT
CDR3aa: CASSKGEARVNQPQHF

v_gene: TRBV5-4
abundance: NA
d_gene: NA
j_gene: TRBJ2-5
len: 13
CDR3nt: TGTGCCAGCAGGTTGGGGCAAGAAGAGACCCAGTACTTC
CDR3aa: CASRLGQEETQYF

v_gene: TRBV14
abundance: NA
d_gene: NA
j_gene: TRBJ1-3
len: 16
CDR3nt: TGTGCCAGCAGCCAAGGCTTTGACAGCTCTGGAAACACCATATATTTT
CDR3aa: CASSQGFDSSGNTIYF

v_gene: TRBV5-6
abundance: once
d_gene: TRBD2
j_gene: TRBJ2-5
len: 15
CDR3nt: TGTGCCAGCAGCTTTTCCCCGCGGGGGGAAGAGACCCAGTACTTC
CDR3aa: CASSFSPRGEETQYF

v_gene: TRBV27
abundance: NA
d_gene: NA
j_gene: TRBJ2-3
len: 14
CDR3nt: TGTGCCAGCAGTTTGGGCAGAAACACAGATACGCAGTATTTT
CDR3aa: CASSLGRNTDTQYF

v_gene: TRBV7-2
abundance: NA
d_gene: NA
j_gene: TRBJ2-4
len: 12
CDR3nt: TGTGCCAGCAGCTTAGGGAAAAACATTCAGTACTTC
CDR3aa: CASSLGKNIQYF

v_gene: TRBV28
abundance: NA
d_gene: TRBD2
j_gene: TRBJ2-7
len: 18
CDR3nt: TGTGCCAGCAGTTTCGGCGGTGCGGGTAGCGGGACCTCCTACGAGCAGTACTTC
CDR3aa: CASSFGGAGSGTSYEQYF

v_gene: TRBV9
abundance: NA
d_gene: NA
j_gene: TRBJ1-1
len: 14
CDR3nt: TGTGCCAGCAGCCCCGTCCCTATAAACACTGAAGCTTTCTTT
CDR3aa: CASSPVPINTEAFF

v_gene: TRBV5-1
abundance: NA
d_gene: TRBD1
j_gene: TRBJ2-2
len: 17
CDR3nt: TGCGCCAGCAGCTTGAGCCGGGACAGGGGAATGGGCGGGGAGCTGTTTTTT
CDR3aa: CASSLSRDRGMGGELFF

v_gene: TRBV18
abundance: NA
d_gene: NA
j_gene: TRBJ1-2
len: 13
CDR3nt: TGTGCCAGCTCACCCCCAGAGCCCTATGGCTACACCTTC
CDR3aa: CASSPPEPYGYTF

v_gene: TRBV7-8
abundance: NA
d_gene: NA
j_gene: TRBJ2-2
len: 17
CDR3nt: TGTGCCAGCAGCTTATCGCTGACACCCCTGGGCACCGGGGAGCTGTTTTTT
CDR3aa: CASSLSLTPLGTGELFF

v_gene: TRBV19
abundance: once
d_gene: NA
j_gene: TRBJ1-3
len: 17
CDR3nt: TGTGCCAGTAGTATTTGGGGCGGGGACATTAACGGAAACACCATATATTTT
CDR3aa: CASSIWGGDINGNTIYF

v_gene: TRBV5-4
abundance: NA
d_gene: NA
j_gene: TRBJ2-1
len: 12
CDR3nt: TGTGCCAGCGGCGTTTTGGACGATGAGCAGTTCTTC
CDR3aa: CASGVLDDEQFF

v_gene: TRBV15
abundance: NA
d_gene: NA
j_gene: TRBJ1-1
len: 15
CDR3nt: TGTGCCACCAGCCGAACCGTTGACGGAAACACTGAAGCTTTCTTT
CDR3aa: CATSRTVDGNTEAFF

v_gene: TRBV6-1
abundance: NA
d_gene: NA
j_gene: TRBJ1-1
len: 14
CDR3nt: TGTGCCAGCAGTGAAGAACAGGGGAACACTGAAGCTTTCTTT
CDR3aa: CASSEEQGNTEAFF

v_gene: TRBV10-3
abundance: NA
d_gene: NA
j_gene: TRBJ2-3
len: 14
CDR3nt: TGTGCCATCAGTAGTCCCCCTTCCACAGATACGCAGTATTTT
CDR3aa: CAISSPPSTDTQYF

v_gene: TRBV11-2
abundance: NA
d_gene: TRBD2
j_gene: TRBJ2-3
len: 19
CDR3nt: TGTGCCAGCAGCTTAGACCCCTTGGGCGAGCGGGGGGAGCGGGATACGCAGTATTTT
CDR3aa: CASSLDPLGERGERDTQYF

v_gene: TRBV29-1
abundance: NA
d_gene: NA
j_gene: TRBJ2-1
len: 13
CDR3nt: TGCAGCGTCCCCGGGAATCAATACAATGAGCAGTTCTTC
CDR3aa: CSVPGNQYNEQFF

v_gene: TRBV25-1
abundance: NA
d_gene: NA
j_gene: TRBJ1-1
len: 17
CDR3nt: TGTGCCAGCAGCGGGGCGGGATCCAAGAGGAGAAACACTGAAGCTTTCTTT
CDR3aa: CASSGAGSKRRNTEAFF

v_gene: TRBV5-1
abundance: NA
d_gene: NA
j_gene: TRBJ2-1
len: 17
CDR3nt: TGCGCCAGCAGCTTGGCGGCCCGATCCTCAGGGTACAATGAGCAGTTCTTC
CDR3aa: CASSLAARSSGYNEQFF

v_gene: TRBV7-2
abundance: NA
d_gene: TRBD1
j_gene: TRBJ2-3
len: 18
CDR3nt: TGTGCCAGCAGCCCGGGACAGGGGGGTCTTAGAGACACAGATACGCAGTATTTT
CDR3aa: CASSPGQGGLRDTDTQYF

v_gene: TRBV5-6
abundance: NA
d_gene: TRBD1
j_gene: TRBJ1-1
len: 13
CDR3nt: TGTGCCAGCAGCTTTGGCTCAGGGGGAAGTGCTTTCTTT
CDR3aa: CASSFGSGGSAFF

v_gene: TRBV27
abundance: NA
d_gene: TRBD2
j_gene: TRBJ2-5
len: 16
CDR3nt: TGTGCCAGCAGTTTCCGGACTAGCGGGACAGAAGAGACCCAGTACTTC
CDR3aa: CASSFRTSGTEETQYF

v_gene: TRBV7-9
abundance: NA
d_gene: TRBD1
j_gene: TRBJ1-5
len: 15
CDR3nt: TGTGCCAGCAGCTGGGGGACAGGGGATTTTCAGCCCCAGCATTTT
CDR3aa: CASSWGTGDFQPQHF

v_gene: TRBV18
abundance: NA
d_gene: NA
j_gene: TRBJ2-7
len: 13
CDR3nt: TGTGCCAGCTCGATCGGGAGTGTCAACGAGCAGTACTTC
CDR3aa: CASSIGSVNEQYF

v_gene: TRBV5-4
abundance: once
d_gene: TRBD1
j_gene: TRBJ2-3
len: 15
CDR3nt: TGTGCCAGCAGCTTGGGACAGGGGGGCACAGATACGCAGTATTTT
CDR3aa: CASSLGQGGTDTQYF

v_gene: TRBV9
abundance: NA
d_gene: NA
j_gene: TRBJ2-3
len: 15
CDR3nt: TGTGCCAGCAGCGTTCGGGTAGGGGACGCAGATACGCAGTATTTT
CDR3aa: CASSVRVGDADTQYF

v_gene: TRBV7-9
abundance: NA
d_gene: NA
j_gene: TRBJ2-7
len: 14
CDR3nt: TGTGCCAGCAGCCATAGGGGGACATGGGACGAGCAGTACTTC
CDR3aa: CASSHRGTWDEQYF

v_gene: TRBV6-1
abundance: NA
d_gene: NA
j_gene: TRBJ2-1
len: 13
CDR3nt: TGTGCCAGTGACTCGGAGGCCTGGAATGAGCAGTTCTTC
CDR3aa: CASDSEAWNEQFF

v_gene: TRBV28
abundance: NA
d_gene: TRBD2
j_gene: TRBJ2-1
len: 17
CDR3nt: TGTGCCAGCAGTCCCCTAGCGGGAGGGGGGGTATACAATGAGCAGTTCTTC
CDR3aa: CASSPLAGGGVYNEQFF

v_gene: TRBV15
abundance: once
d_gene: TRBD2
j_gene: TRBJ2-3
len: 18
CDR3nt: TGTGCCACCAGCAGAACACTAGCGGGAGTTACTAGCACAGATACGCAGTATTTT
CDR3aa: CATSRTLAGVTSTDTQYF

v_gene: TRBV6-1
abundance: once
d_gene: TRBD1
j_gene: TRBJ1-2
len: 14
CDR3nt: TGTGCCAGCACCAGGGACAGGGGGCATTATGGCTACACCTTC
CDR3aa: CASTRDRGHYGYTF

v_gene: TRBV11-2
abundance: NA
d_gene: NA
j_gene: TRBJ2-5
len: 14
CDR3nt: TGTGCCAGCAGCCCCTACTCCGTCGAAGAGACCCAGTACTTC
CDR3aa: CASSPYSVEETQYF

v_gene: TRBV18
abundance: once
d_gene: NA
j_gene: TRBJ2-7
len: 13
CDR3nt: TGTGCCAGCTCACCGAGCCAGCCCTACGAGCAGTACTTC
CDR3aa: CASSPSQPYEQYF

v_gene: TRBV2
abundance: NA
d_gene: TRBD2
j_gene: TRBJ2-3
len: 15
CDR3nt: TGTGCCAGCAGGCCGCCGGGACTAGTGTCAGATACGCAGTATTTT
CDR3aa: CASRPPGLVSDTQYF

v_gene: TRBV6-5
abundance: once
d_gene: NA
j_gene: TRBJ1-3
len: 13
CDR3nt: TGTGCCACCACCCACAGGGTTGGAAACACCATATATTTT
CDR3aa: CATTHRVGNTIYF

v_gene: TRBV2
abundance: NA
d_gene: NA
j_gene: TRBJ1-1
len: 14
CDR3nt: TGTGCCAGCAGTGAAGTGGGGACGGACACTGAAGCTTTCTTT
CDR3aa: CASSEVGTDTEAFF

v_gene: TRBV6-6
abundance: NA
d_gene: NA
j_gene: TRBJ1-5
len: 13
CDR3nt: TGTGCCAGCAGCTCCGCCCGGGGTCAGCCCCAGCATTTT
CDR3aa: CASSSARGQPQHF

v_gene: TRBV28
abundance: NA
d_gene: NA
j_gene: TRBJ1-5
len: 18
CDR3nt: TGTGCCAGCACTTACAACCAGGGGATTCCGATAAGCAATCAGCCCCAGCATTTT
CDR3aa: CASTYNQGIPISNQPQHF

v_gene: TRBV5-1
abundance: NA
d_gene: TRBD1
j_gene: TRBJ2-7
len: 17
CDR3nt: TGCGCCAGCAGCTTGTTACCCCCGGGACAGAGAACCTACGAGCAGTACTTC
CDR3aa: CASSLLPPGQRTYEQYF

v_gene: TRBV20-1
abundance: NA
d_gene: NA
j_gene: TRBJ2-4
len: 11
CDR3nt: TGCAGTGCTAAGGAGAGCGCCATTCAGTACTTC
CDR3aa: CSAKESAIQYF

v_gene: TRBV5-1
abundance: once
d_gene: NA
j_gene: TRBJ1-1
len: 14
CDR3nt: TGCGCCAGCAGCTTGGCCCCTATGAACACTGAAGCTTTCTTT
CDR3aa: CASSLAPMNTEAFF

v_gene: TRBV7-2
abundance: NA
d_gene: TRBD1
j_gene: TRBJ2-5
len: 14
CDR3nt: TGTGCCAGCAGCCGAGGGACAGGGTGGGAGACCCAGTACTTC
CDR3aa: CASSRGTGWETQYF

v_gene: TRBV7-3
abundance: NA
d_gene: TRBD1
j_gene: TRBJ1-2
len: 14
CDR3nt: TGTGCCAGCAGCTTATCGGGACAGGGGAGAGGCTACACCTTC
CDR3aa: CASSLSGQGRGYTF